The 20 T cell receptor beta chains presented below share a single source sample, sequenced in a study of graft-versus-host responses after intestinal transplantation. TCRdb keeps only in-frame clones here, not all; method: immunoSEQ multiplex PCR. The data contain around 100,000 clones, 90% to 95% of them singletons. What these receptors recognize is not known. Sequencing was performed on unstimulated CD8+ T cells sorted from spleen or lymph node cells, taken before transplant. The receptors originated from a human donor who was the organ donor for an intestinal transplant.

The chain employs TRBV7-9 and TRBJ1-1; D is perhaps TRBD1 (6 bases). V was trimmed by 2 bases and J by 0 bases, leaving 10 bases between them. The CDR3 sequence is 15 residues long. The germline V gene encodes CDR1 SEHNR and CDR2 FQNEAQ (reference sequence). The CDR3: CASSLSTGMNTEAFF. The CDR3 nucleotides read TGTGCCAGCAGCTTATCTACAGGGATGAACACTGAAGCTTTCTTT.

Written as DNA, the CDR3 is TGTGCCAGCAGCTTCGAGGGAACAGATACGCAGTATTTT. Protein product: CASSFEGTDTQYF. The chain is built from TRBV5-6 and TRBJ2-3; D may be TRBD2 (5 bases). V was cut by 2 bases and J by 3 bases, with 7 bases left in between. Germline assignment: CDR1 SGHDT and CDR2 YYEEEE. CDR3 length: 13 amino acids.

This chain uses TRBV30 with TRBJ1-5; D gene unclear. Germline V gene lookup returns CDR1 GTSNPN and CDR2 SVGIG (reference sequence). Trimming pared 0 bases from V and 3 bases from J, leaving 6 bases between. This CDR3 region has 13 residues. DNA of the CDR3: TGTGCCTGGAGTGTGGCAGTCAATCAGCCCCAGCATTTT. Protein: CAWSVAVNQPQHF.

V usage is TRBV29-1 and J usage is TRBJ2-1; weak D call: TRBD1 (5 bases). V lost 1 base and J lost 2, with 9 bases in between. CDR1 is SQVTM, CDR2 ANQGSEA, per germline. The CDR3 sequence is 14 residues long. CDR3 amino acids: CSVEGTTAYNEQFF. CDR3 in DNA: TGCAGCGTTGAAGGGACAACTGCCTACAATGAGCAGTTCTTC.

Written as DNA, the CDR3 is TGTGCCAGCAGTGAAGATCAGAGCGCCTACAATGAGCAGTTCTTC. Amino acids: CASSEDQSAYNEQFF. This rearrangement joins TRBV2 to TRBJ2-1, with D unclear. V shed 1 base and J shed 2 bases, with 9 bases lying between them. This CDR3 comprises 15 residues. Germline lookup yields CDR1 SNHLY and CDR2 FYNNEI. Full variable domain (remainder filled in from reference TRBV2 and TRBJ2-1): EPEVTQTPSHQVTQMGQEVILRCVPISNHLYFYWYRQILGQKVEFLVSFYNNEISEKSEIFDDQFSVERPDGSNFTLKIRSTKLEDSAMYFCASSEDQSAYNEQFFGPGTRLTVL.

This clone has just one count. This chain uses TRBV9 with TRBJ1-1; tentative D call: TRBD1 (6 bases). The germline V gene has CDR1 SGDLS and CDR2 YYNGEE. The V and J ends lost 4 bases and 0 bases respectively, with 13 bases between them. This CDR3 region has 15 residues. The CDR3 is CASSLTGLVNTEAFF. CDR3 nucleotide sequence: TGTGCCAGCAGCTTGACAGGCCTCGTGAACACTGAAGCTTTCTTT.

The CDR3 coding sequence is TGTGCCTGGAGCGGACAGGGGGCTGTCGCCTATGGCTACACCTTC. This translates into CAWSGQGAVAYGYTF. This chain connects TRBV30 to TRBJ1-2; TRBD1 matches at 11 bases. Germline V gene sequence: CDR1 GTSNPN, CDR2 SVGIG (reference sequence). The V gene end was trimmed by 3 bases and the J gene end by 4 bases; junction bases not matched to a gene: 7. This CDR3 comprises 15 residues.

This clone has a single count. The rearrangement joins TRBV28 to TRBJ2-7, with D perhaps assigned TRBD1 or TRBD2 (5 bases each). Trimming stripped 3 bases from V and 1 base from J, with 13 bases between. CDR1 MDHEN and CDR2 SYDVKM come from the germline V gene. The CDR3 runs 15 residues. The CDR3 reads CASSLIVWGSYEQYF. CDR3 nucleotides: TGTGCCAGCAGTTTGATCGTTTGGGGGTCCTACGAGCAGTACTTC.

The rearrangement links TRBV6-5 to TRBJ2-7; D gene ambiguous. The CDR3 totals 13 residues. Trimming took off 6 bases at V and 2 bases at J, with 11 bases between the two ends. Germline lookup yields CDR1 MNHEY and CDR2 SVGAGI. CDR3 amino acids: CASSADRPYEQYF. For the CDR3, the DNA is TGTGCCAGCAGCGCGGACCGGCCCTACGAGCAGTACTTC.

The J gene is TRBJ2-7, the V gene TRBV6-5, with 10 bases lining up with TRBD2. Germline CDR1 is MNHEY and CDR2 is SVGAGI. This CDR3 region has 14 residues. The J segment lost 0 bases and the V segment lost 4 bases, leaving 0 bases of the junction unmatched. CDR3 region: CASSSSGSSYEQYF. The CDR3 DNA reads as TGTGCCAGCAGTTCTAGCGGGAGCTCCTACGAGCAGTACTTC.

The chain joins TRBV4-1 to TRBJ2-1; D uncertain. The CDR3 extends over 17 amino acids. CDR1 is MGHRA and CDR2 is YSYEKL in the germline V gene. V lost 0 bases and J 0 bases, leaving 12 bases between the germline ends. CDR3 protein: CASSQEPWTLSYNEQFF. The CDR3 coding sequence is TGCGCCAGCAGCCAAGAACCGTGGACCCTCTCCTACAATGAGCAGTTCTTC.

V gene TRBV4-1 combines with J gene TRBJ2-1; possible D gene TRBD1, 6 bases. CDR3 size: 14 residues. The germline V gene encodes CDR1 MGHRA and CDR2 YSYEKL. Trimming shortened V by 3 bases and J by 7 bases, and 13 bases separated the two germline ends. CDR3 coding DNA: TGCGCCAGCAGCCAGGGCAGGGGCGGAAATGAGCAGTTCTTC. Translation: CASSQGRGGNEQFF.

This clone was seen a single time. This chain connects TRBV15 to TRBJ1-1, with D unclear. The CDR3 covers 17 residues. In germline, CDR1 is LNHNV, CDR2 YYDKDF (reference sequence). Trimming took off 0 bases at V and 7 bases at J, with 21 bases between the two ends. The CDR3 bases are TGTGCCACCAGCAGAGATAGAGGAGCAGGTCCGTGGGGTGAAGCTTTCTTT. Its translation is CATSRDRGAGPWGEAFF.

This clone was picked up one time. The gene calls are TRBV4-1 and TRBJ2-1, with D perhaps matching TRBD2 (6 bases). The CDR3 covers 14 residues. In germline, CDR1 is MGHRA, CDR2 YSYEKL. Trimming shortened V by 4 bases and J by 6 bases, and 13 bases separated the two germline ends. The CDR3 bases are TGCGCCAGCAGCCGTCCCGGGACTTCCAATGAGCAGTTCTTC. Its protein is CASSRPGTSNEQFF.

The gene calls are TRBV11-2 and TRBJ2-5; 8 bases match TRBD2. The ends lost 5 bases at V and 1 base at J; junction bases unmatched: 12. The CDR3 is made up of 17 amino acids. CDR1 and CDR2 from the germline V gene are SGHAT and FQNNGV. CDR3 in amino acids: CASSPDGAGGLQETQYF. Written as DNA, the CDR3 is TGTGCCAGCAGCCCCGACGGGGCGGGAGGCCTCCAAGAGACCCAGTACTTC.

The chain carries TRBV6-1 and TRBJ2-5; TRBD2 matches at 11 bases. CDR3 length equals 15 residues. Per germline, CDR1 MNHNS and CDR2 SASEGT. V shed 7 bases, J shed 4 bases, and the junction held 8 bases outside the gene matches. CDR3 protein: CASTRTSGSGETQYF. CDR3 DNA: TGTGCCAGCACCAGAACTAGCGGGAGTGGAGAGACCCAGTACTTC.

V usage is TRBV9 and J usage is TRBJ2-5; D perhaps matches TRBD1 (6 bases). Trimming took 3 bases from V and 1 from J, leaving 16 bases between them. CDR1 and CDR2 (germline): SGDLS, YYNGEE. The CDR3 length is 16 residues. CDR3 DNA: TGTGCCAGCAGCGACAGGGACGGAGACCCCCAAGAGACCCAGTACTTC. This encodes CASSDRDGDPQETQYF.

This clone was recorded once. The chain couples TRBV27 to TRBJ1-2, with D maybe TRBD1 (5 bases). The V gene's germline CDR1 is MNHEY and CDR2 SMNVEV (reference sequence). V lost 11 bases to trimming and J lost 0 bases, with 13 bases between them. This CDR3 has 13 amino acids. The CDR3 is CAVRAGSNYGYTF. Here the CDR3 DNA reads TGTGCCGTCAGGGCAGGTTCTAACTATGGCTACACCTTC.

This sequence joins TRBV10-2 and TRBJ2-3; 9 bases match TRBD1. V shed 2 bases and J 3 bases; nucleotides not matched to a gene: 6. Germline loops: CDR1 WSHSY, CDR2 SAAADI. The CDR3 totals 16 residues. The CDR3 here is CASSERDRDRTDTQYF. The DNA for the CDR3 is TGCGCCAGCAGTGAGAGGGACAGGGATCGGACAGATACGCAGTATTTT.

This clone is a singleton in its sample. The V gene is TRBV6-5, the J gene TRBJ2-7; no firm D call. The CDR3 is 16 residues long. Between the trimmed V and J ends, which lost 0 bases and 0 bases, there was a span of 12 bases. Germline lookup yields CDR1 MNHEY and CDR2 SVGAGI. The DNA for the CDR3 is TGTGCCAGCAGTTACTCGAGGACGGCCAGCTCCTACGAGCAGTACTTC. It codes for CASSYSRTASSYEQYF.